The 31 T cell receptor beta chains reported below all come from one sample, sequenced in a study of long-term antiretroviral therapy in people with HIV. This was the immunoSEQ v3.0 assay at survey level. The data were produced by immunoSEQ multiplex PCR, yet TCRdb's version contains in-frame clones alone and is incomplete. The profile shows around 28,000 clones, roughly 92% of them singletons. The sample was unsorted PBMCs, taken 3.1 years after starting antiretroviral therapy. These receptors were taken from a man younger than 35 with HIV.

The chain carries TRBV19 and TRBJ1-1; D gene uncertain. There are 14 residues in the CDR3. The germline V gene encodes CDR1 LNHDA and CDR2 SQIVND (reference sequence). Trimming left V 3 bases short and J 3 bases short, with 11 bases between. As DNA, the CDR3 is TGTGCCAGTAGTATTCTCTTTGGAGACACTGAAGCTTTCTTT. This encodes CASSILFGDTEAFF.

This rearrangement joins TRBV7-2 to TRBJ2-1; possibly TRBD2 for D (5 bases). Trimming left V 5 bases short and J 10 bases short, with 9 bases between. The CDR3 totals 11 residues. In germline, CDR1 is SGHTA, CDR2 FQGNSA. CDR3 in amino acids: CASSHGEEQFF. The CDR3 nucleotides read TGTGCCAGCAGCCACGGGGAGGAGCAGTTCTTC.

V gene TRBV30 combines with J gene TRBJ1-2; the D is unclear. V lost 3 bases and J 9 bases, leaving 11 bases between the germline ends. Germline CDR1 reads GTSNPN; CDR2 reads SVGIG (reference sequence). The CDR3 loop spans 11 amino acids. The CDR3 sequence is CAWSDEQSYTF. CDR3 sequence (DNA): TGTGCCTGGAGCGACGAACAGAGCTACACCTTC.

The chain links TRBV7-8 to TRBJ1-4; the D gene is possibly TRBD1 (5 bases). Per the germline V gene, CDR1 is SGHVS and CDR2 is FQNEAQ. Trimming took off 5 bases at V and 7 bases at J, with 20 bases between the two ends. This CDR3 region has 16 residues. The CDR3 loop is CASSIDSSWGSEKLFF. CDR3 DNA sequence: TGTGCCAGCAGCATCGACAGTTCTTGGGGGAGTGAAAAACTGTTTTTT.

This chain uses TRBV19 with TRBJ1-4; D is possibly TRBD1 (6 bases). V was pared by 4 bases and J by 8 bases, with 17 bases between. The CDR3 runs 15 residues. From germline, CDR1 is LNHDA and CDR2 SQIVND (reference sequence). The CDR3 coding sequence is TGTGCCAGTAGTACCCTACAGGGTAACACCGAAAAACTGTTTTTT. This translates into CASSTLQGNTEKLFF.

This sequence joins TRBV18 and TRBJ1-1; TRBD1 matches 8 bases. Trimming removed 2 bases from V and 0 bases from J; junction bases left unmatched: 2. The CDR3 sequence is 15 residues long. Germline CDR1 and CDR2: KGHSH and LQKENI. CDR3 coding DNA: TGTGCCAGCTCACCAAGGACAGGGTTGAACACTGAAGCTTTCTTT. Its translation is CASSPRTGLNTEAFF.

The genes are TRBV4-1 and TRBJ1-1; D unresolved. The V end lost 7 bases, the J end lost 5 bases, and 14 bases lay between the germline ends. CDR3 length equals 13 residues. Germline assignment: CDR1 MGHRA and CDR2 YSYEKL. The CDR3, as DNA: TGCGCCAGCACCCTAAGTTATGGGACTGAAGCTTTCTTT. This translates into CASTLSYGTEAFF.

The DNA of the CDR3 is TGTGCCAGCAGCTTAGGGGCAGGAAACTCTGGAAACACCATATATTTT. Translated, it gives CASSLGAGNSGNTIYF. The V and J genes are TRBV7-6 and TRBJ1-3; D gene unclear. CDR1 is SGHVS and CDR2 is FNYEAQ in the germline V gene. The CDR3 has 16 amino acids. The V gene lost 1 base and the J gene lost 0 bases, with 10 bases spanning the gap.

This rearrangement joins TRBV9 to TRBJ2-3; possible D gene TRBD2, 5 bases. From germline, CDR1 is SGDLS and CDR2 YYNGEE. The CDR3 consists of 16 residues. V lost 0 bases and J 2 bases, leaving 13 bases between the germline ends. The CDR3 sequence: CASSVGTSQVTDTQYF. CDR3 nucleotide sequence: TGTGCCAGCAGCGTAGGCACTAGTCAGGTCACAGATACGCAGTATTTT.

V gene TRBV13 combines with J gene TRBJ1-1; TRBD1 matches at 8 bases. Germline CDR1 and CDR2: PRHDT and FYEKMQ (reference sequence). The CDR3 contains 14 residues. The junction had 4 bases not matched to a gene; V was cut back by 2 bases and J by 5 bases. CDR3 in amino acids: CASSLQGAGTEAFF. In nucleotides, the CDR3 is TGTGCCAGCAGCTTACAGGGGGCAGGGACTGAAGCTTTCTTT.

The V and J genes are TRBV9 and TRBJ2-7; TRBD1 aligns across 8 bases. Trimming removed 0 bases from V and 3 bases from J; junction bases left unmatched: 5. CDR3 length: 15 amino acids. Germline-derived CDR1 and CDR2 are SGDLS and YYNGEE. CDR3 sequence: CASSVEAGGSYEQYF. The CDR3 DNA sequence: TGTGCCAGCAGCGTAGAGGCAGGGGGCAGCTACGAGCAGTACTTC.

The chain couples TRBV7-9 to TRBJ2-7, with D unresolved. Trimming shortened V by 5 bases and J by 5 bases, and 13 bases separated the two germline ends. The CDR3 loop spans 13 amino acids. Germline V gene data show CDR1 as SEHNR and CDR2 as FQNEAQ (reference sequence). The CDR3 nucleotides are TGTGCCAGCAGCCCATCTAGTATGGACGAGCAGTACTTC. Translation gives CASSPSSMDEQYF.

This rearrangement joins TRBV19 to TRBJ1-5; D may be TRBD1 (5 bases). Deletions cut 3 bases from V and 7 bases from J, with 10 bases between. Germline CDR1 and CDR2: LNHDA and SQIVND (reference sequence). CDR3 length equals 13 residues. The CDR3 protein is CASSMEGWQPQHF. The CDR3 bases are TGTGCCAGTAGTATGGAGGGGTGGCAGCCCCAGCATTTT.

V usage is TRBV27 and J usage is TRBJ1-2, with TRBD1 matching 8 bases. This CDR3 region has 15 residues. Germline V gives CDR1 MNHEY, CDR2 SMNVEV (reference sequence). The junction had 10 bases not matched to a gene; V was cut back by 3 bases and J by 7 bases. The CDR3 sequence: CASSFQDREGSGYTF. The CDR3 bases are TGTGCCAGCAGTTTTCAGGACAGGGAGGGTTCTGGCTACACCTTC.

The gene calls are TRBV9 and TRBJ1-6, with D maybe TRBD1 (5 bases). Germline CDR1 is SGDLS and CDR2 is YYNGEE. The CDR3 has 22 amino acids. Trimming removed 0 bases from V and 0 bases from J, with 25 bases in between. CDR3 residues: CASSVEDIAQKGSSSYNSPLHF. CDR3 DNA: TGTGCCAGCAGCGTAGAGGACATAGCCCAAAAAGGATCCAGCTCCTATAATTCACCCCTCCACTTT.

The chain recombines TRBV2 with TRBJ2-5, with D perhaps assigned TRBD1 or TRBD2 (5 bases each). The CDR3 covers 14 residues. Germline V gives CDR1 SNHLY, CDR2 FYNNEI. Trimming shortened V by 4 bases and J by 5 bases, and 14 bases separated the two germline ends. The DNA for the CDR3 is TGTGCCAGCAGTGCGGGACGCCGGACGGAGACCCAGTACTTC. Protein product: CASSAGRRTETQYF.

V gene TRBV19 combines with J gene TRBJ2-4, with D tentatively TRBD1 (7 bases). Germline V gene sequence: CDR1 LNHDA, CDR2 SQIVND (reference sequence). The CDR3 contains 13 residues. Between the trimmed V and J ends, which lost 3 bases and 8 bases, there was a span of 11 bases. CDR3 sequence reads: CASSIVRGDIQYF. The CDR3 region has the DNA TGTGCCAGTAGTATTGTCAGGGGGGACATTCAGTACTTC.

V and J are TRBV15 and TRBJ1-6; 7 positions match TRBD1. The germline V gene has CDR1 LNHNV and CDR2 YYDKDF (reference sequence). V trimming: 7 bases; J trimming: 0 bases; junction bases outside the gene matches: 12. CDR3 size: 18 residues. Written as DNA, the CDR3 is TGTGCCACCACCGCCGACAGGGAAACGAGCTCCTATAATTCACCCCTCCACTTT. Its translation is CATTADRETSSYNSPLHF.

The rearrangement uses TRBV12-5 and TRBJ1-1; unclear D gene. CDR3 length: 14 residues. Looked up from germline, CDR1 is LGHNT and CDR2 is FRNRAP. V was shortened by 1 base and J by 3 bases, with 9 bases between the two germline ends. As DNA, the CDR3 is TGTGCTAGTGGTTTGGAAGGATTCGACACTGAAGCTTTCTTT. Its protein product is CASGLEGFDTEAFF. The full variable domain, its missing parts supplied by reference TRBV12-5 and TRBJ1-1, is DARVTQTPRHKVTEMGQEVTMRCQPILGHNTVFWYRQTMMQGLELLAYFRNRAPLDDSGMPKDRFSAEMPDATLATLKIQPSEPRDSAVYFCASGLEGFDTEAFFGQGTRLTVV.

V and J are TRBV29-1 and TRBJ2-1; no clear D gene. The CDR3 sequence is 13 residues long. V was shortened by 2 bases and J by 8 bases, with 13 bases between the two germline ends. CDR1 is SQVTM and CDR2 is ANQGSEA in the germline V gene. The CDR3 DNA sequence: TGCAGCGTTGAACTCGTATACCGGGATGAGCAGTTCTTC. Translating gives CSVELVYRDEQFF.

As DNA, the CDR3 is TGCGCCAGCAGCCAAGATTTTCGGGGACGGCAGGTAATGAACACTGAAGCTTTCTTT. Its protein product is CASSQDFRGRQVMNTEAFF. The V gene is TRBV4-3, the J gene TRBJ1-1, with D tentatively TRBD1 (5 bases). CDR3 length equals 19 residues. Trimming took 0 bases from V and 0 from J, leaving 20 bases between them. Germline-derived CDR1 and CDR2 are LGHNA and YSLEER.

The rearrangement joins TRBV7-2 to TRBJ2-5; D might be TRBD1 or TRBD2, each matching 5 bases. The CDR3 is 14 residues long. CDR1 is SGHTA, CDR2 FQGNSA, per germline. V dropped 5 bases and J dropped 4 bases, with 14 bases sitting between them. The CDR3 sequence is CASSRLVGGETQYF. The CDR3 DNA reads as TGTGCCAGCAGCCGCCTAGTTGGGGGAGAGACCCAGTACTTC.

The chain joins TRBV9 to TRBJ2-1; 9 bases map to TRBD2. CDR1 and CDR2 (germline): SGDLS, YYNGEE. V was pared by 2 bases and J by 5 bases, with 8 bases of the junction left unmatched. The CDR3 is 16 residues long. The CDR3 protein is CASSVPRSGRHNEQFF. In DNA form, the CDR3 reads TGTGCCAGCAGCGTCCCCAGGAGCGGGAGGCACAATGAGCAGTTCTTC.

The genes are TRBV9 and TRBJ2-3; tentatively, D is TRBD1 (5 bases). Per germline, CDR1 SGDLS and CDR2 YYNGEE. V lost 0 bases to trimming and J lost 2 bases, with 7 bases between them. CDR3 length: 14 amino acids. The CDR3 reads CASSVARATDTQYF. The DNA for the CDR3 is TGTGCCAGCAGCGTAGCCAGGGCCACAGATACGCAGTATTTT.

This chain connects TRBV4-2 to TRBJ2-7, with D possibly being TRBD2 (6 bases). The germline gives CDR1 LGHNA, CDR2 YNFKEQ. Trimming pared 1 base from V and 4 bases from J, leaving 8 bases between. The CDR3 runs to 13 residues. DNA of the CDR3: TGTGCCAGCAGCCAAGGGGGGGAGTACGAGCAGTACTTC. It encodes CASSQGGEYEQYF.

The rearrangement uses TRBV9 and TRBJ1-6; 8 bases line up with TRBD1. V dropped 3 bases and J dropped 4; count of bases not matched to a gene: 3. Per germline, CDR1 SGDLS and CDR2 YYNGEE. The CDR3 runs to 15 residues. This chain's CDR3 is CASSGDRGYNSPLHF. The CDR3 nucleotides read TGTGCCAGCAGCGGAGACAGGGGATATAATTCACCCCTCCACTTT.

CDR3 region: CASSSGQGGQPQHF. In nucleotides, the CDR3 is TGTGCCAGCAGCAGTGGACAGGGCGGGCAGCCCCAGCATTTT. The V and J genes are TRBV13 and TRBJ1-5; 8 bases are shared with TRBD1. Germline CDR1 is PRHDT and CDR2 is FYEKMQ (reference sequence). Trimming took 5 bases from V and 7 from J; bases not matched to a gene: 7. The CDR3 length is 14 residues.

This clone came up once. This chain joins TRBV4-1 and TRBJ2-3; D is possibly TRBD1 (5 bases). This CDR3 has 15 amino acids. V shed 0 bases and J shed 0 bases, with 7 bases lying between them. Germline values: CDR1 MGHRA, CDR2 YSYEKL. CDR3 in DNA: TGCGCCAGCAGCCAAGAGGGGCCCAGCACAGATACGCAGTATTTT. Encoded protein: CASSQEGPSTDTQYF.

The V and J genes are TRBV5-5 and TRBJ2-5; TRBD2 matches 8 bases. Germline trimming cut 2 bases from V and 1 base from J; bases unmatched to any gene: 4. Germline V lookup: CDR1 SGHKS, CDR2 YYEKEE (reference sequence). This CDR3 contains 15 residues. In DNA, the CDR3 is TGTGCCAGCAGCTTACTAGCGGCATTCCAAGAGACCCAGTACTTC. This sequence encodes CASSLLAAFQETQYF.

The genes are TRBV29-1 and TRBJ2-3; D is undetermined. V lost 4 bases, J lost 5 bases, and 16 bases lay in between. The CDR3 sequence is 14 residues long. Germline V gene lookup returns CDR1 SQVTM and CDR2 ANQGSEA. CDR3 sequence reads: CSVGGESRLDTQYF. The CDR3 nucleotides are TGCAGCGTTGGTGGGGAAAGTAGATTAGATACGCAGTATTTT.

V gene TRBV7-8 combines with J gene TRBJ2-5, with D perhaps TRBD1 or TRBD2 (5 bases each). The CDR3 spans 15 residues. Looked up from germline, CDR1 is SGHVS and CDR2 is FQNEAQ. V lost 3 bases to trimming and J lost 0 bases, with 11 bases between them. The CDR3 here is CASSLYGAHQETQYF. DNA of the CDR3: TGTGCCAGCAGCTTGTACGGGGCACACCAAGAGACCCAGTACTTC.